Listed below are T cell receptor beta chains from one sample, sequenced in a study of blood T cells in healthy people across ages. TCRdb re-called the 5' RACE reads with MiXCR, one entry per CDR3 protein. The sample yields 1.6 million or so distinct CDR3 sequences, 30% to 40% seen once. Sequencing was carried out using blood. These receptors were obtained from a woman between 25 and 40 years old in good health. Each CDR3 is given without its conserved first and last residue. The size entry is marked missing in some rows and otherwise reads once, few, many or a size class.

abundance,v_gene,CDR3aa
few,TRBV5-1,ASSLGWGRSYEQY
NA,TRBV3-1,ASSPRQYTGELF
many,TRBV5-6,ASSPTGMGEQY
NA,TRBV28,ASSLLPTGNYGYT
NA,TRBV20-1,SARALGFAYNEQF
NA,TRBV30,AWSVGATGISYEQY
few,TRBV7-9,ASSLLSRETQY
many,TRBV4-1,ASSQVLSGSYNEQF
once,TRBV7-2,ASSLDFGTDTQY
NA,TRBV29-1,SVTQGVYGYT
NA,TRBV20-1,SAGLAERISYNEQF
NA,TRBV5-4,ASSVGLGGWAQY
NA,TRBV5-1,ASSLPSGDLNIQY
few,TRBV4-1,ASSAQPGQGLNGYT
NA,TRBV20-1,SARDQGGPWEKLF
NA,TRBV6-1,ASSRLTGQTNYGYT
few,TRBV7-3,ASSLLGPGGEQF
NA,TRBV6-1,ASRDIVNYGYT
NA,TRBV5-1,ASQASGGTDTQY
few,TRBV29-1,SGDGGGTDTQY
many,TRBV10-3,ATQMLAGTSTDTQY
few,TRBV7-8,ASSFGDLRASAQY
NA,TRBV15,ATGRRGGPGDTQY
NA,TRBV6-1,ASSEAPGQGDTQY
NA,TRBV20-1,SALVTGVNYGYT
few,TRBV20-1,SAGTPGLAGVNYEQY
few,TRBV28,ASSFIEETQY
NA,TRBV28,ASTPTWGSYNEQF
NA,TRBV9,VSSAAGTTDTQY
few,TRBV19,APPGRGCNNEQF
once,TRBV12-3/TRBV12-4,ASSRAGGSTHTQY
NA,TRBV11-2,ASSLTVQVQGQY
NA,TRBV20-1,SAPDLETYNEQF
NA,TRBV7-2,ASTSGVGTQY
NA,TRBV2,ASSYPVRTEAF
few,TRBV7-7,ASSPHLAGGGTDTQY
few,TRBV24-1,ATSDLGGASDTQY
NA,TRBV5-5,ASSETAGTEAF
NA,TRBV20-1,SARGKVGT
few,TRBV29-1,SVEGREGDEKLF
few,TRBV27,ASSSPGGGQPQH